The 21 T cell receptor beta chains in this list originate from one sample, sequenced in a study of neurological immune-mediated disorders. TCRdb itself ran the 5' RACE reads through MiXCR, one entry per CDR3 protein. The profile shows about 25,000 distinct CDR3 sequences, about 3.5% of them singletons. Input material: PBMCs. The receptor set was obtained from a woman aged 25 to 39 with multiple sclerosis.

The chain has TRBV20-1 and TRBJ2-1, with a tentative D call TRBD2 (6 bases). The germline V and J ends were trimmed by 1 base and 2 bases, with 15 bases remaining between them. Germline values: CDR1 DFQATT, CDR2 SNEGSKA (reference sequence). The CDR3 runs 16 residues. The CDR3 region is CSARARGRTAYNEQFF. DNA for the CDR3: TGCAGTGCTAGAGCCCGGGGGAGGACGGCCTACAATGAGCAGTTCTTC.

This clonotype was counted between two and nine times. A read error may explain this, as a much larger clone is one base away. This chain links TRBV20-1 with TRBJ1-4; D gene ambiguous. The germline gives CDR1 DFQATT, CDR2 SNEGSKA (reference sequence). V lost 0 bases and J 11 bases, leaving 13 bases between the germline ends. CDR3 length equals 13 residues. In nucleotides, the CDR3 is TGCAGTGCTAGAGATCCGGGAGAAGACAAACTGTTTTTT. This translates into CSARDPGEDKLFF.

At least ten counts were recorded for this clonotype. V and J are TRBV7-9 and TRBJ2-7; 10 nucleotides match TRBD2. The CDR3 spans 14 residues. The trim removed 5 bases at V and 5 bases at J, leaving 6 bases unmatched. Germline assignment: CDR1 SEHNR and CDR2 FQNEAQ (reference sequence). Here the CDR3 reads CASSPSGSPNEQYF. CDR3 DNA sequence: TGTGCCAGCAGCCCTAGCGGGAGTCCCAACGAGCAGTACTTC. The variable domain in full, completed from reference TRBV7-9 and TRBJ2-7, reads DTGVSQNPRHKITKRGQNVTFRCDPISEHNRLYWYRQTLGQGPEFLTYFQNEAQLEKSRLLSDRFSAERPKGSFSTLEIQRTEQGDSAMYLCASSPSGSPNEQYFGPGTRLTVT.

This clonotype was picked up many times. This sequence joins TRBV25-1 and TRBJ2-1, with 7 nucleotides matching TRBD2. The trim removed 3 bases at V and 2 bases at J, leaving 7 bases unmatched. Germline V lookup: CDR1 MGHDK, CDR2 SYGVNS. CDR3 size: 16 residues. The chain's CDR3 is CASSDPPGGPYNEQFF. The CDR3 DNA sequence: TGTGCCAGCAGTGATCCACCGGGAGGCCCCTACAATGAGCAGTTCTTC.

This clonotype occurred many times. The CDR3 protein is CASSAQTGSNEKLFF. The DNA for the CDR3 is TGTGCCAGCAGCGCGCAGACAGGGTCTAATGAAAAACTGTTTTTT. This chain joins TRBV7-2 and TRBJ1-4; 7 bases fit TRBD1. Germline assignment: CDR1 SGHTA and CDR2 FQGNSA. The CDR3 is 15 amino acids. V was pared by 5 bases and J by 3 bases, with 6 bases of the junction left unmatched.

Notes on this clonotype: Sequence at one end of the junction differs from germline and may be a read error. The CDR3 DNA is TGTGCCAGCAGCCCCGGGACAGGGTGGGGGTTGCCCCAGAATTTT. Translated: CASSPGTGWGLPQNF. This rearrangement joins TRBV28 to TRBJ1-5; 9 nucleotides agree with TRBD1. Germline V gene data show CDR1 as MDHEN and CDR2 as SYDVKM. CDR3 size: 15 residues. Based on the CDR3 plus reference TRBV28 and TRBJ1-5, the full variable domain is DVKVTQSSRYLVKRTGEKVFLECVQDMDHENMFWYRQDPGLGLRLIYFSYDVKMKEKGDIPEGYSVSREKKERFSLILESASTNQTSMYLCASSPGTGWGLPQNFGDGTRLSIL.

This clonotype was observed many times. The V gene is TRBV12-3 or TRBV12-4, the J gene TRBJ2-7; 8 bases agree with TRBD2. The CDR3 runs 14 residues. J lost 1 base, V lost 6 bases, and 5 bases had no gene match. CDR3 residues: CASRYSGASYEQYF. The CDR3 region has the DNA TGTGCCAGCAGATATAGCGGGGCATCCTACGAGCAGTACTTC.

This chain's CDR3 is CASSYGQGNEKLFF. CDR3 nucleotides: TGTGCCAGCAGTTACGGCCAGGGAAATGAAAAACTGTTTTTT. This chain joins TRBV6-5 and TRBJ1-4; TRBD1 is a possible D gene (5 bases). Germline CDR1 is MNHEY and CDR2 is SVGAGI. Trimming pared 2 bases from V and 5 bases from J, leaving 9 bases between. The CDR3 is made up of 14 amino acids.

By proportion, this clonotype is medium-sized. This chain connects TRBV7-9 to TRBJ2-5; 10 bases are a match to TRBD2. Trimming at V came to 5 bases and at J to 3 bases, leaving 9 bases not matched to a gene. The CDR3 spans 16 residues. CDR1 is SEHNR and CDR2 is FQNEAQ in the germline V gene (reference sequence). CDR3 region: CASSERGGAGEETQYF. The CDR3 nucleotides are TGTGCCAGCAGCGAGCGGGGGGGCGCCGGGGAAGAGACCCAGTACTTC.

This clonotype was seen repeatedly, ten times or more. The chain links TRBV7-9 to TRBJ1-2; TRBD1 is a possible D gene (5 bases). In germline, CDR1 is SEHNR, CDR2 FQNEAQ (reference sequence). The CDR3 loop spans 13 amino acids. V lost 4 bases to trimming and J lost 3 bases, with 9 bases between them. CDR3 in amino acids: CASSSDSDYGYTF. CDR3 sequence (DNA): TGTGCCAGCAGCTCCGACAGTGACTATGGCTACACCTTC.

The J gene is TRBJ1-2, the V gene TRBV20-1, with D unclear. The V gene's germline CDR1 is DFQATT and CDR2 SNEGSKA (reference sequence). Trimming took 5 bases from V and 6 from J, leaving 13 bases between them. The CDR3 consists of 12 residues. CDR3 residues: CSAGRFTDGYTF. In DNA form, the CDR3 reads TGCAGTGCTGGACGGTTTACGGATGGCTACACCTTC.

This clonotype occurred many times. The chain has TRBV12-3 or TRBV12-4 and TRBJ2-1; TRBD2 aligns across 8 bases. This CDR3 has 16 amino acids. V lost 6 bases and J lost 6; bases outside the gene matches: 13. CDR3 sequence: CASSPLSGRDFNEQFF. The CDR3 DNA sequence: TGTGCCAGCAGCCCCTTGAGCGGGAGAGACTTCAATGAGCAGTTCTTC.

This clonotype was counted at least ten times. The gene calls are TRBV5-1 and TRBJ1-2; D perhaps matches TRBD1 (5 bases). The germline V gene encodes CDR1 SGHRS and CDR2 YFSETQ. V was clipped by 6 bases and J by 6 bases, with 18 bases between them. The CDR3 runs to 14 residues. The CDR3 DNA follows: TGCGCCAGCACTGCAAGTTCAGGGTTGGATGGCTACACCTTC. Translation: CASTASSGLDGYTF.

This clonotype was seen repeatedly, ten times or more. CDR3 coding DNA: TGTGCCAGCGTTCCAGCGGGGAACACAGATACGCAGTATTTT. It encodes CASVPAGNTDTQYF. The chain uses TRBV3-1 and TRBJ2-3; TRBD2 aligns across 7 bases. Germline lookup yields CDR1 LGHDT and CDR2 YNNKEL (reference sequence). V lost 8 bases and J lost 2; bases outside the gene matches: 7. The CDR3 sequence is 14 residues long.

Ten or more counts support this clonotype. The chain couples TRBV29-1 to TRBJ1-5; D is uncertain. CDR3 length: 13 amino acids. Between the trimmed V and J ends, which lost 4 bases and 3 bases, there was a span of 10 bases. Per the germline V gene, CDR1 is SQVTM and CDR2 is ANQGSEA. CDR3 nucleotides: TGCAGCGTTGGGGCAGGTACCAATCAGCCCCAGCATTTT. Its protein is CSVGAGTNQPQHF. Together with reference TRBV29-1 and TRBJ1-5, the CDR3 gives the full variable domain: SAVISQKPSRDICQRGTSLTIQCQVDSQVTMMFWYRQQPGQSLTLIATANQGSEATYESGFVIDKFPISRPNLTFSTLTVSNMSPEDSSIYLCSVGAGTNQPQHFGDGTRLSIL.

In its sample, this clonotype was seen many times. The rearrangement joins TRBV20-1 to TRBJ2-1; no clear D. The CDR3 is made up of 17 amino acids. Trimming took 2 bases from V and 0 from J, leaving 17 bases between them. The germline V gene encodes CDR1 DFQATT and CDR2 SNEGSKA (reference sequence). This CDR3 reads CSARNPSSRYSYNEQFF. DNA for the CDR3: TGCAGTGCTAGAAACCCATCCTCCAGGTACTCCTACAATGAGCAGTTCTTC.

This clonotype was picked up many times. The J gene is TRBJ2-1, the V gene TRBV20-1; 10 nucleotides align to TRBD2. This CDR3 contains 16 residues. Per the germline V gene, CDR1 is DFQATT and CDR2 is SNEGSKA (reference sequence). V dropped 2 bases and J dropped 1; count of bases not matched to a gene: 5. The CDR3: CSARPLTSGSYNEQFF. DNA for the CDR3: TGCAGTGCTAGACCACTGACTAGCGGGTCCTACAATGAGCAGTTCTTC.

This clonotype has ten or more counts. This rearrangement joins TRBV20-1 to TRBJ1-5; 11 positions agree with TRBD1. Germline assignment: CDR1 DFQATT and CDR2 SNEGSKA (reference sequence). The CDR3 length is 16 residues. V was pared by 5 bases and J by 8 bases, with 14 bases of the junction left unmatched. The CDR3 reads CSAWSRTGGPGEPQHF. CDR3 nucleotide sequence: TGCAGTGCTTGGTCAAGGACAGGGGGCCCGGGAGAGCCCCAGCATTTT.

In this sample, this clonotype turned up many times. The chain carries TRBV4-1 and TRBJ2-2; D call uncertain. Trimming stripped 4 bases from V and 6 bases from J, with 12 bases between. Germline V gene sequence: CDR1 MGHRA, CDR2 YSYEKL. This CDR3 spans 14 amino acids. Here the CDR3 reads CASSPHQQAGELFF. DNA of the CDR3: TGCGCCAGCAGCCCTCACCAGCAAGCCGGGGAGCTGTTTTTT.

This clonotype was counted ten times or more. The CDR3 is CASSGWQGMNTEAFF. DNA for the CDR3: TGTGCCAGCAGTGGGTGGCAGGGGATGAACACTGAAGCTTTCTTT. J is TRBJ1-1 and V is TRBV6-5, with D tentatively TRBD1 (6 bases). Germline V gives CDR1 MNHEY, CDR2 SVGAGI. The CDR3 sequence is 15 residues long. Trimming pared 5 bases from V and 0 bases from J, leaving 13 bases between.

Notes on this clonotype: Given a much more abundant clone one base away, this may be a read error. This chain connects TRBV12-3 or TRBV12-4 to TRBJ1-1, with 7 bases fitting TRBD1. This CDR3 contains 12 residues. After removal of 5 bases from V and 3 bases from J, the junction contained 0 bases not matched to a gene. CDR3 DNA sequence: TGTGCCAGCAGTACAGGGGACACTGAAGCTTTCTTT. This codes for CASSTGDTEAFF.